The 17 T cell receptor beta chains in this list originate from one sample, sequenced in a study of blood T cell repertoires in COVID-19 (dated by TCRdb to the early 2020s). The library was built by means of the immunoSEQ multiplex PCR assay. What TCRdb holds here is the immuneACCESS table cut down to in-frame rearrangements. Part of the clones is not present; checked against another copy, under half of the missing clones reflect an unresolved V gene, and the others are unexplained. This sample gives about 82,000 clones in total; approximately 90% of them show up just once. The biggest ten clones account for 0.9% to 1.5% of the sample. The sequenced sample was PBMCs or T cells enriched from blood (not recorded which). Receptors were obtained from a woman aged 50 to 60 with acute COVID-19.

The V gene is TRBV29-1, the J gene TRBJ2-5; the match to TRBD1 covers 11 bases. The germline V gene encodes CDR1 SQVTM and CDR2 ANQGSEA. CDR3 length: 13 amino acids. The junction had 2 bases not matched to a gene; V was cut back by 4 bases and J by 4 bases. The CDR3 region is CSVGGTGGETQYF. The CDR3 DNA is TGCAGCGTTGGGGGGACAGGGGGAGAGACCCAGTACTTC.

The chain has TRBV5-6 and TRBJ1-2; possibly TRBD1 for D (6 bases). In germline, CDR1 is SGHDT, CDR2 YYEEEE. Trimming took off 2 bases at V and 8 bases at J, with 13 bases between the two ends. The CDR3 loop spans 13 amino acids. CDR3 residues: CASSLGRGRGYTF. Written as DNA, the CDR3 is TGTGCCAGCAGCTTAGGTAGGGGGAGAGGCTACACCTTC.

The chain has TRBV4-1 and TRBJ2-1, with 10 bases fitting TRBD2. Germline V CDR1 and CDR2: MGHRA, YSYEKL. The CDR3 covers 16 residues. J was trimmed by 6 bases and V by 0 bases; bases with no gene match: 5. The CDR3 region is CASSQERLAGANEQFF. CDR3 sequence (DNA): TGCGCCAGCAGCCAAGAGAGGCTAGCGGGGGCCAATGAGCAGTTCTTC.

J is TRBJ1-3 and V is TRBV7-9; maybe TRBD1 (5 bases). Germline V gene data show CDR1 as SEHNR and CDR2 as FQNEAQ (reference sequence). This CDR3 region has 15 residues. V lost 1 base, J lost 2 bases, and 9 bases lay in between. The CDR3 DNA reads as TGTGCCAGCAGCTTAGAAGTGGGGCCTGGAAACACCATATATTTT. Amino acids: CASSLEVGPGNTIYF.

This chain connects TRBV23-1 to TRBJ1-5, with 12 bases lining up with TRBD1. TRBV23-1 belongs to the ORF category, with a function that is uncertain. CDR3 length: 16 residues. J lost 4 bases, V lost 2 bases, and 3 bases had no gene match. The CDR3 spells CASSQPGQGANQPQHF. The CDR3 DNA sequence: TGCGCCAGCAGTCAACCGGGACAGGGGGCGAATCAGCCCCAGCATTTT.

The CDR3 is CATRDSDYEQYF. As DNA, the CDR3 is TGTGCCACCCGGGACAGCGACTACGAGCAGTACTTC. The genes are TRBV24-1 and TRBJ2-7; 7 nucleotides line up with TRBD1. With 9 bases clipped from V and 3 bases from J, the junction kept 4 bases outside the gene matches. Germline V CDR1 and CDR2: KGHDR, SFDVKD. This CDR3 has 12 amino acids.

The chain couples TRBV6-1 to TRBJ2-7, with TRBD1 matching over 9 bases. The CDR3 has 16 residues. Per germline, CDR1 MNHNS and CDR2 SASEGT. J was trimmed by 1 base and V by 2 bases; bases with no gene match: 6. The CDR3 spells CASSESLGQGSYEQYF. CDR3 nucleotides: TGTGCCAGCAGTGAAAGTTTGGGACAGGGATCCTACGAGCAGTACTTC.

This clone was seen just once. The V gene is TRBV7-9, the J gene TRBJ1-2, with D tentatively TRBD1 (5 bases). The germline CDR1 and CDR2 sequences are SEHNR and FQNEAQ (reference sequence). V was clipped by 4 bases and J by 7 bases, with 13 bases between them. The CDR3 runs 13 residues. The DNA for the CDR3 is TGTGCCAGCAGCTCGGGACTGAGGAGTGGCTACACCTTC. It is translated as CASSSGLRSGYTF.

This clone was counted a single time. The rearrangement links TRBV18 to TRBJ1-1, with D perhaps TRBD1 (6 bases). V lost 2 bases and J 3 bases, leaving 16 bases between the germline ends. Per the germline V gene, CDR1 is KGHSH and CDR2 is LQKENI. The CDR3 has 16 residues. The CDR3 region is CASSPAFGEGDTEAFF. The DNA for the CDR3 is TGTGCCAGCTCACCAGCCTTTGGGGAGGGGGACACTGAAGCTTTCTTT.

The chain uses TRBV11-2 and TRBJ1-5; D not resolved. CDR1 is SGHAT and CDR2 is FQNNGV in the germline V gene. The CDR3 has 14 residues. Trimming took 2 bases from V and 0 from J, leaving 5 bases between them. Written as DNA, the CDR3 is TGTGCCAGCAGCTTAACAAGTAGCAATCAGCCCCAGCATTTT. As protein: CASSLTSSNQPQHF.

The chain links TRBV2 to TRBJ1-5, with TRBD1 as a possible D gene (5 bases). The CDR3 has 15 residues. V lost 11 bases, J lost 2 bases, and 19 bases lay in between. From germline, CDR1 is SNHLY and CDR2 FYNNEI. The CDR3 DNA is TGTGCCTACTCCGGAGGGGCTTTTGGCAATCAGCCCCAGCATTTT. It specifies CAYSGGAFGNQPQHF.

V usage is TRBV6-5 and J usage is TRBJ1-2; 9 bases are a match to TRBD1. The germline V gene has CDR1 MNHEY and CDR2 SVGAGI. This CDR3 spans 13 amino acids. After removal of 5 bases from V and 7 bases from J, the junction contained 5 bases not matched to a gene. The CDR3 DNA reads TGTGCCAGCAGTAAGGGACAGGGCCTTGGCTACACCTTC. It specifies CASSKGQGLGYTF.

CDR3 bases: TGTGCCAGTAGTATAGCGGCCGTGCGGAATGAGCAGTTCTTC. Residues: CASSIAAVRNEQFF. The chain links TRBV19 to TRBJ2-1; no clear D gene. V lost 1 base and J 7 bases, leaving 11 bases between the germline ends. This CDR3 comprises 14 residues. Germline V lookup: CDR1 LNHDA, CDR2 SQIVND (reference sequence).

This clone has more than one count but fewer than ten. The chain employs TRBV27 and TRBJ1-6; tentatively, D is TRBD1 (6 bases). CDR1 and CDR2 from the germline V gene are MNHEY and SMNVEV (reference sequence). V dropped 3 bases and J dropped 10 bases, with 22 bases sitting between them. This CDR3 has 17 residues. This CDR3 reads CASSFFLGHGMDSPLHF. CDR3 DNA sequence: TGTGCCAGCAGTTTTTTTCTGGGACACGGGATGGACTCACCCCTCCACTTT.

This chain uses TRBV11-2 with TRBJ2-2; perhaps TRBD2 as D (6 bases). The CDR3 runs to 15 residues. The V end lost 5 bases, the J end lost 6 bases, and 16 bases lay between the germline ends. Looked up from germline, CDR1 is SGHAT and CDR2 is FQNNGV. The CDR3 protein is CASSTGVRGPGELFF. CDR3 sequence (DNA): TGTGCCAGCAGCACGGGGGTACGGGGCCCCGGGGAGCTGTTTTTT.

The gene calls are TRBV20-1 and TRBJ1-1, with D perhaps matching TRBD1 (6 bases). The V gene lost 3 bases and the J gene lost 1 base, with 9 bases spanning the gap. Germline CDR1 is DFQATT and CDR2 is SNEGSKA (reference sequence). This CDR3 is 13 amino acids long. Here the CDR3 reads CSASRDTNTEAFF. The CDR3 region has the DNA TGCAGTGCTAGTAGGGACACGAACACTGAAGCTTTCTTT.

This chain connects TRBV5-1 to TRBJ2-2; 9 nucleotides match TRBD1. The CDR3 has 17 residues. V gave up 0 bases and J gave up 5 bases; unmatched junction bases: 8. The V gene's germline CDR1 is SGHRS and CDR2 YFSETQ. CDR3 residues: CASSLGLQGASTGELFF. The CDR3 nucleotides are TGCGCCAGCAGCTTGGGGTTACAGGGGGCATCTACCGGGGAGCTGTTTTTT.